This T cell receptor beta chain was captured by sequencing in a study of shared clonotypes between healthy human individuals. Study-wide findings and caveats: A small donor pool kept down the genetic and exposure-history diversity that was represented. Investigators collected only blood, and repertoires in tissues likely differ. Generation of non-shared clonotypes was less probable than generation of clonotypes shared by all four donors.

Concerning this clone itself: Its antigen is currently unknown.

The CDR3 has 15 residues. Germline V gives CDR1 SNHLY, CDR2 FYNNEI. J lost 1 base, V lost 9 bases, and 11 bases had no gene match. Libraries were prepared by immunoSEQ multiplex PCR; TCRdb keeps only in-frame clonotypes and omits some of them. The sample has some 2.3 million clones, approximately 95% seen once. This rearrangement joins TRBV2 to TRBJ1-1; 7 bases fit TRBD1. The sample was naive CD4+ T cells from PBMCs. Subset specified: CD45RA+ positively selected. The receptor comes from a man between 18 and 29 years old in good health. Some clones in this sample may be carry-over from other donors' samples. In DNA form, the CDR3 reads TGTGCCAGTACCCAGGGGGGGGCTGGGAACACTGAAGCTTTCTTT. Its protein product is CASTQGGAGNTEAFF. Drawing the rest from reference TRBV2 and TRBJ1-1, the complete variable domain is EPEVTQTPSHQVTQMGQEVILRCVPISNHLYFYWYRQILGQKVEFLVSFYNNEISEKSEIFDDQFSVERPDGSNFTLKIRSTKLEDSAMYFCASTQGGAGNTEAFFGQGTRLTVV.